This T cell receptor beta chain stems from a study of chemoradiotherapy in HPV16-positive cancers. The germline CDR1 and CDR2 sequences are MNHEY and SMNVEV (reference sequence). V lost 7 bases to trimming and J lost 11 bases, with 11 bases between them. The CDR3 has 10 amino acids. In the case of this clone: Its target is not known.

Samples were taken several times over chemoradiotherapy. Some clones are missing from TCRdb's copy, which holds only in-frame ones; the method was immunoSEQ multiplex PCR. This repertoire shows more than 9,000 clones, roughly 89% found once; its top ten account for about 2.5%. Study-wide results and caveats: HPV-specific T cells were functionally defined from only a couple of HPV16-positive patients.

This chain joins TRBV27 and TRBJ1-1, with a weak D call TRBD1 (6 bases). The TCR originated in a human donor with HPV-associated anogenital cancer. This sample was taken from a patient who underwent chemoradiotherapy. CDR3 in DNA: TGTGCCAGCAAACAGGGTGTTGCTTTCTTT. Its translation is CASKQGVAFF.